This is a list of T cell receptor beta chains from one sample in a study of cytomegalovirus exposure and HLA in healthy donors. The table came from immunoSEQ multiplex PCR; TCRdb's copy has only in-frame clones and leaves some out. The sample lists 200,000 to 250,000 clones, less than 90% seen once, with less than 7% in the top ten. The sample was PBMCs. These receptor sequences come from a woman aged 18-35 years in good health and CMV-seronegative. The CDR3 runs from the conserved cysteine through the conserved F or W. The D gene is left open where the match is weak.

V gene: TRBV5-1
J gene: TRBJ1-4
CDR3 length: 15
D gene: TRBD1
CDR3 protein: CASRRVDRESEKLFF
CDR3 DNA: TGCGCCAGCAGGCGGGTCGACAGGGAATCCGAAAAACTGTTTTTT

V gene: TRBV5-6
J gene: TRBJ2-2
CDR3 length: 14
D gene: NA
CDR3 protein: CASSLGHSTGELFF
CDR3 DNA: TGTGCCAGCAGCTTGGGACACTCCACCGGGGAGCTGTTTTTT

V gene: TRBV27
J gene: TRBJ2-2
CDR3 length: 13
D gene: TRBD1
CDR3 protein: CASSLQGVGELFF
CDR3 DNA: TGTGCCAGCAGTTTACAGGGGGTCGGGGAGCTGTTTTTT

V gene: TRBV28
J gene: TRBJ1-1
CDR3 length: 16
D gene: NA
CDR3 protein: CASSRNQGLANTEAFF
CDR3 DNA: TGTGCCAGCAGCCGCAATCAGGGTTTGGCGAACACTGAAGCTTTCTTT

V gene: TRBV6-1
J gene: TRBJ2-7
CDR3 length: 14
D gene: NA
CDR3 protein: CASSEALPAGEQYF
CDR3 DNA: TGTGCCAGCAGTGAAGCCCTACCCGCGGGAGAGCAGTACTTC

V gene: TRBV18
J gene: TRBJ1-2
CDR3 length: 14
D gene: NA
CDR3 protein: CASSPGEGNYGYTF
CDR3 DNA: TGTGCCAGCTCACCTGGCGAGGGGAACTATGGCTACACCTTC

V gene: TRBV5-5
J gene: TRBJ2-1
CDR3 length: 19
D gene: NA
CDR3 protein: CASSVWGTNLSSSYNEQFF
CDR3 DNA: TGTGCCAGCAGCGTTTGGGGGACGAACCTTTCTAGCTCCTACAATGAGCAGTTCTTC

V gene: TRBV7-2
J gene: TRBJ2-1
CDR3 length: 17
D gene: TRBD2
CDR3 protein: CASSSSVAGGPYNEQFF
CDR3 DNA: TGTGCCAGCAGCTCCTCCGTAGCGGGGGGGCCCTACAATGAGCAGTTCTTC

V gene: TRBV9
J gene: TRBJ2-7
CDR3 length: 17
D gene: TRBD1
CDR3 protein: CASSPGTGGRFTYEQYF
CDR3 DNA: TGTGCCAGCAGCCCAGGGACAGGGGGCAGATTCACCTACGAGCAGTACTTC

V gene: TRBV5-1
J gene: TRBJ2-5
CDR3 length: 13
D gene: NA
CDR3 protein: CASSYEPVETQYF
CDR3 DNA: TGCGCCAGCAGCTATGAACCGGTGGAGACCCAGTACTTC